This entry features one TCR beta chain sequence. What it recognizes is unknown. The data are from a study of shared clonotypes between healthy human individuals. Study results and limitations: There were few donors, and this limited the genetic and exposure-history diversity represented. The expectation was that sequencing depth would affect clonotype sharing among donors.

Profiled with immunoSEQ multiplex PCR; TCRdb holds only in-frame clones, not every one. The table lists more than 900,000 clones, around 82% of them singletons. The sequenced sample was memory CD4+ T cells from PBMCs. Noted subset: CD45RA-negative fraction. This clonotype originated in a man between 18 and 35 years old in good health. Some clones in this sample may be carry-over from other donors' samples.

The CDR3: CASSPSTGTSGSPAYEQYF. In nucleotides, the CDR3 is TGTGCCAGCAGCCCCAGCACCGGGACTAGCGGGAGTCCCGCCTACGAGCAGTACTTC. V is TRBV7-3 and J is TRBJ2-7, with 14 nucleotides matching TRBD2. The ends lost 5 bases at V and 2 bases at J; junction bases unmatched: 14. This CDR3 spans 19 amino acids. From germline, CDR1 is SGHTA and CDR2 FQGTGA.